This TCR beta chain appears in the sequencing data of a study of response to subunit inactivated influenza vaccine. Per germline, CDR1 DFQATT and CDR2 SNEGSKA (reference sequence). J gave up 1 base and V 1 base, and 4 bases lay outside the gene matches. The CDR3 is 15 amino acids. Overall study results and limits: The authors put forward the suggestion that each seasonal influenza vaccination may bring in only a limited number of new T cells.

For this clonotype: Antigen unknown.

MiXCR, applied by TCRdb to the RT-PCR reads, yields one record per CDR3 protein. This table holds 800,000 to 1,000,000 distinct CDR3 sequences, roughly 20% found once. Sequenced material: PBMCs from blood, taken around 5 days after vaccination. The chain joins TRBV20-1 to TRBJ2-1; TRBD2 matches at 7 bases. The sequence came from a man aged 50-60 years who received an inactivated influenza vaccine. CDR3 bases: TGCAGTGCTAGAGTTCCAGCGGGATCCTACAATGAGCAGTTCTTC. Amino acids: CSARVPAGSYNEQFF.